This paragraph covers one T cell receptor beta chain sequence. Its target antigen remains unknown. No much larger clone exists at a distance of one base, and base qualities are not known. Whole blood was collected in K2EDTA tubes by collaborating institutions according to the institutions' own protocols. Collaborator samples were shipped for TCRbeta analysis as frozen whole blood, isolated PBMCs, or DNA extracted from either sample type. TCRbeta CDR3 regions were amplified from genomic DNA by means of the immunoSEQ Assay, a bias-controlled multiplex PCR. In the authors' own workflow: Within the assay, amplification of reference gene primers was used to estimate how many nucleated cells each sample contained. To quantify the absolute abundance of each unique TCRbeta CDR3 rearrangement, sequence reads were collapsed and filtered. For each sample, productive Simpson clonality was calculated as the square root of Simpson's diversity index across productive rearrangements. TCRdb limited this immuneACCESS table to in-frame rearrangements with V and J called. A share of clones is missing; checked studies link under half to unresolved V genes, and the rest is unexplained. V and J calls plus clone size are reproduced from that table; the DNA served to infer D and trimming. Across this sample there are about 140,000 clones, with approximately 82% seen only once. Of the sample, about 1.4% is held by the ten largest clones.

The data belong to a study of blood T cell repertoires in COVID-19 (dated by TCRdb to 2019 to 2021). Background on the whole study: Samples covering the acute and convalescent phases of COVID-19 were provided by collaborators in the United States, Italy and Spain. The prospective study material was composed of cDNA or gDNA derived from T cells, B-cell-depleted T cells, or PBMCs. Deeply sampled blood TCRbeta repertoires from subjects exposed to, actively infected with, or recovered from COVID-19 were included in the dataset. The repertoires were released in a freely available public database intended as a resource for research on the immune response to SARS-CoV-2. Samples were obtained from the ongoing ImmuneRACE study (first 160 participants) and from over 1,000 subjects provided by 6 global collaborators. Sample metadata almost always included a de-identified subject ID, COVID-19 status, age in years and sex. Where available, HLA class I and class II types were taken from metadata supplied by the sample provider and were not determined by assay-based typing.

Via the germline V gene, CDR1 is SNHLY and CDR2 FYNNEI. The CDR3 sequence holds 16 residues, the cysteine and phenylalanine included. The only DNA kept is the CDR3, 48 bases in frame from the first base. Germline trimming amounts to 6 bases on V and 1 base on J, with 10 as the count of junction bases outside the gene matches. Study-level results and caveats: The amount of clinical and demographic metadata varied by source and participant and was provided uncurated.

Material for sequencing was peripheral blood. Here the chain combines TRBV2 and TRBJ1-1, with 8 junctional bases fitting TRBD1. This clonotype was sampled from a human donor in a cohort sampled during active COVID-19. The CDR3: CASRPDRASPNTEAFF. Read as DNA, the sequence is TGTGCCAGCAGACCGGACAGGGCGTCACCGAACACTGAAGCTTTCTTT.